Listed below are T cell receptor beta chains from one sample, sequenced in a study of shared clonotypes between healthy human individuals. Only in-frame clones appear in the TCRdb table, and some are missing; sequencing was by immunoSEQ multiplex PCR. The sample includes around 610,000 clones, 96% of them seen just once. What was sequenced was naive CD8+ T cells sorted from blood. These receptors were taken from a woman aged 25-40 years in good health. CDR3s include the opening cysteine and the closing phenylalanine or tryptophan. D genes are given only for firm matches. Size is omitted from some rows. Given values are once, few, many or a class for expanded clones.

d_gene: .
j_gene: TRBJ1-6
abundance: .
v_gene: TRBV4-1
CDR3nt: TGCGCCAGCAGCCAAGTGGTTAGGGGCAATTCACCCCTCCACTTT
CDR3aa: CASSQVVRGNSPLHF

d_gene: TRBD2
j_gene: TRBJ2-1
abundance: .
v_gene: TRBV7-9
CDR3nt: TGTGCCAGCAGCCCCTCTAGCGGGATCAACAATGAGCAGTTCTTC
CDR3aa: CASSPSSGINNEQFF

d_gene: TRBD2
j_gene: TRBJ2-3
abundance: .
v_gene: TRBV30
CDR3nt: TGTGCCTGGAAAGGATTAGCGGGAGCAGCCGCTAGCACAGATACGCAGTATTTT
CDR3aa: CAWKGLAGAAASTDTQYF

d_gene: TRBD2
j_gene: TRBJ2-2
abundance: .
v_gene: TRBV28
CDR3nt: TGTGCCGCGCGACTAGCTACCGGGGAGCTGTTTTTT
CDR3aa: CAARLATGELFF

d_gene: .
j_gene: TRBJ2-1
abundance: .
v_gene: TRBV30
CDR3nt: TGTGCCTGGGAAACCTTGGATGAGCAGTTCTTC
CDR3aa: CAWETLDEQFF

d_gene: .
j_gene: TRBJ2-7
abundance: .
v_gene: TRBV2
CDR3nt: TGTGCCAGCAGTGTTGACGAGCAGTACTTC
CDR3aa: CASSVDEQYF

d_gene: .
j_gene: TRBJ2-2
abundance: .
v_gene: TRBV9
CDR3nt: TGTGCCAGCAGCGTAGTTGGGACCCCGAACACCGGGGAGCTGTTTTTT
CDR3aa: CASSVVGTPNTGELFF

d_gene: .
j_gene: TRBJ2-3
abundance: .
v_gene: TRBV28
CDR3nt: TGTGCCAGCAGTTTAGCCCCCCCGTACACAGATACGCAGTATTTT
CDR3aa: CASSLAPPYTDTQYF

d_gene: .
j_gene: TRBJ1-5
abundance: .
v_gene: TRBV27
CDR3nt: TGTGCCAGCAGTCCGCAGGGACTGAATCAGCCCCAGCATTTT
CDR3aa: CASSPQGLNQPQHF

d_gene: TRBD1
j_gene: TRBJ2-7
abundance: .
v_gene: TRBV19
CDR3nt: TGTGCCAGTAGTATTGGGACAGGCTACGAGCAGTACTTC
CDR3aa: CASSIGTGYEQYF

d_gene: .
j_gene: TRBJ2-7
abundance: .
v_gene: TRBV11-2
CDR3nt: TGTGCCAGCAAAGGCTACCGAGCCTACGAGCAGTACTTC
CDR3aa: CASKGYRAYEQYF

d_gene: TRBD1
j_gene: TRBJ2-7
abundance: .
v_gene: TRBV6-5
CDR3nt: TGTGCCAGCAGTACCGGGACAGGGGAACCCTACGAGCAGTACTTC
CDR3aa: CASSTGTGEPYEQYF

d_gene: .
j_gene: TRBJ2-5
abundance: .
v_gene: TRBV10-1
CDR3nt: TGCGCCAGCAGCGCAGCTGTAGGGGGGCGAGAGACCCAGTACTTC
CDR3aa: CASSAAVGGRETQYF

d_gene: .
j_gene: TRBJ2-7
abundance: .
v_gene: TRBV4-1
CDR3nt: TGCGCCAGCAGCCCCCGGATAGCGGACTCCTACGAGCAGTACTTC
CDR3aa: CASSPRIADSYEQYF

d_gene: .
j_gene: TRBJ1-1
abundance: .
v_gene: TRBV7-9
CDR3nt: TGTGCCACCTCATCAGGACTGAACACTGAAGCTTTCTTT
CDR3aa: CATSSGLNTEAFF

d_gene: TRBD2
j_gene: TRBJ2-3
abundance: .
v_gene: TRBV7-9
CDR3nt: TGTGCCAGCAGCTTACCGGGGACTAGCGTGCACACAGATACGCAGTATTTT
CDR3aa: CASSLPGTSVHTDTQYF

d_gene: .
j_gene: TRBJ2-1
abundance: once
v_gene: TRBV7-9
CDR3nt: TGTGCCAGCAGCCAGGAGGGCCGCAATGAGCAGTTCTTC
CDR3aa: CASSQEGRNEQFF

d_gene: TRBD1
j_gene: TRBJ2-5
abundance: .
v_gene: TRBV7-9
CDR3nt: TGTGCCAGCAGCTTCCTCTCGGGACAGACCAACCAAGAGACCCAGTACTTC
CDR3aa: CASSFLSGQTNQETQYF